The text below deals with one T cell receptor (beta chain). Its antigen is unknown. Base qualities are missing; no much larger clone stands one base away. Every donor in the study was a healthy Caucasian. Three unrelated non-twin adults were additionally sequenced: a male aged 18 to 29, a male aged 50 to 60 and a female aged 50 to 60. Miltenyi CD45RO+ enrichment and human naive T-cell isolation kits were used to isolate memory (CD45RO+) and naive T cells from PBMC. Library prep was done by 5' RACE. Instrument used: Illumina HiSeq 2000. A universal primer binding site was introduced by template switching, and a unique molecular identifier was present in the final cDNA, enabling accurate counting of TCR cDNA molecules. Specific primers in the conserved constant-segment region were used to synthesize first-strand cDNA for the TCR alpha and beta chains. To control for contamination, every cDNA library was double barcoded, receiving both a SMART-Mk sample barcode and Illumina barcodes. TruSeq adapter sequences and Illumina sample barcodes were added in two successive PCR steps. The Illumina HiSeq platform was used with custom primers to sequence TCR alpha and beta cDNA libraries. Under the source paper's analysis protocol: Unique molecular identifiers were extracted from raw reads with MiGEC, and CDR3 positions were determined with MiXCR. Recombination models were inferred per individual with the repgenHMM and IGoR tools using an EM algorithm. Shared clonotype analysis was performed with the tcR package in R, normalizing sharing by the product of cloneset sizes. To study raw recombination free of thymic and clonal selection effects, out-of-frame nonproductive sequences were analyzed. The public reads were run again by TCRdb, first through fastp at Q25 and then through MiXCR, and only productive beta chains were kept. One record per CDR3 amino acid sequence lists the most common genes and DNA. TCRdb, rather than the study authors, made the V and J calls. The sample table records hundreds of thousands of distinct CDR3 sequences; approximately 6% of these occur just once. The ten largest make up around 1.7% of the sample.

This specimen comes from a study of identical twins listed by TCRdb under 2016. Concerning the study at large: The study deep-sequenced TCR alpha and beta repertoires from monozygotic twins, unrelated adults of various ages and cord blood to test whether fetal clonotypes persist. To rule out contamination, replicate twin experiments were performed at different times with different library preparation protocols.

The study at large found these results: Invariant T cells such as MAIT and iNKT could partly confound zero-insertion analyses, although diverse VJ usage argued against such confounding for most clonotypes. In monozygotic twins, out-of-frame TCR alpha sharing was systematically underestimated by recombination models, although the models agreed with sharing between unrelated individuals. Because the same donors could not be followed over many years, conclusions were based on cross-sectional statistical analysis. Abundant cord blood beta clonotypes had fewer insertions, young adult naive repertoires showed a similar but weaker trend, and memory repertoires showed no such trend. Compared with coincidental sharing between unrelated individuals, an excess of low generation-probability sequences was observed among out-of-frame TCR alpha sequences shared between twins. The excess sharing between twins in beta out-of-frame sequences was weaker because fewer shared sequences reduced the signal-to-noise ratio.

From a lookup of the germline V gene, CDR1 and CDR2 are MNHEY and SVGEGT. V drops 0 bases and J drops 9 bases, leaving 21 bases in between. The CDR3 holds 17 amino acids from the cysteine to the phenylalanine. Only the CDR3 DNA stays, 51 bases, in frame from base 1. The sequence came from a man younger than 30 in good health. The material sequenced was naive T cells sorted from blood. What the cell subset or site label conveys for this sample: cells isolated with a human naive T-cell isolation kit. The rearranged segments are TRBV6-2 or TRBV6-3 and TRBJ1-5; possibly the D gene is TRBD1, per 5 matching bases. Here the CDR3 is given as CASSYSTGMGPRVPQHF. The bases are TGTGCCAGCAGTTACTCGACGGGGATGGGGCCTAGAGTGCCCCAGCATTTT.